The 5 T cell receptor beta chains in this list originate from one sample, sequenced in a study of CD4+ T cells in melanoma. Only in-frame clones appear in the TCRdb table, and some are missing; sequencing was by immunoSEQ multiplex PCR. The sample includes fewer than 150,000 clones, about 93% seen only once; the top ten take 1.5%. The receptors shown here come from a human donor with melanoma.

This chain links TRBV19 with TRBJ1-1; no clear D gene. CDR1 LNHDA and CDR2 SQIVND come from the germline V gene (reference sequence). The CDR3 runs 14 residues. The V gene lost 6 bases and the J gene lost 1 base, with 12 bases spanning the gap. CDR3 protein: CASSDSKGNTEAFF. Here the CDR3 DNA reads TGTGCCAGTAGCGATAGTAAGGGGAACACTGAAGCTTTCTTT.

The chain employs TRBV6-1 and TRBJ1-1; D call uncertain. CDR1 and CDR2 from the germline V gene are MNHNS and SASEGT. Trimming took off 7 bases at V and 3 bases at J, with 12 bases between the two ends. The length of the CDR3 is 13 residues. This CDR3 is CASTPDAYTEAFF. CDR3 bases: TGTGCCAGCACCCCGGACGCGTACACTGAAGCTTTCTTT.

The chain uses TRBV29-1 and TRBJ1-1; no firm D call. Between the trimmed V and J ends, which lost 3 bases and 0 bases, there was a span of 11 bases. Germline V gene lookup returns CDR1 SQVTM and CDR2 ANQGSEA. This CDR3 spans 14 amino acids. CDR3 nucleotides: TGCAGCGTTGATAGGTCAGTGCTGAACACTGAAGCTTTCTTT. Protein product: CSVDRSVLNTEAFF.

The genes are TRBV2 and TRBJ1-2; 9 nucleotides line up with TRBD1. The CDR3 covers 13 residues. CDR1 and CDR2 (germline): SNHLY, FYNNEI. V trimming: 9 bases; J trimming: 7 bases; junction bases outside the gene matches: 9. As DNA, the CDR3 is TGTGCCAGGCAAAGACAGGGGGTAGGTGGCTACACCTTC. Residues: CARQRQGVGGYTF.

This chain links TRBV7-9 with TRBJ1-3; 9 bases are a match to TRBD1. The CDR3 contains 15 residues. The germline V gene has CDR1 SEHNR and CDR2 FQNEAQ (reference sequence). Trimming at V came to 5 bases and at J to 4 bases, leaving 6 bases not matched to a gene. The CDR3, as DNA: TGTGCCAGCAGCCCGGGACAGGGAGCGGGAAACACCATATATTTT. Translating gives CASSPGQGAGNTIYF. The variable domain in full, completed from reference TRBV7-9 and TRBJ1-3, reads DTGVSQNPRHKITKRGQNVTFRCDPISEHNRLYWYRQTLGQGPEFLTYFQNEAQLEKSRLLSDRFSAERPKGSFSTLEIQRTEQGDSAMYLCASSPGQGAGNTIYFGEGSWLTVV.